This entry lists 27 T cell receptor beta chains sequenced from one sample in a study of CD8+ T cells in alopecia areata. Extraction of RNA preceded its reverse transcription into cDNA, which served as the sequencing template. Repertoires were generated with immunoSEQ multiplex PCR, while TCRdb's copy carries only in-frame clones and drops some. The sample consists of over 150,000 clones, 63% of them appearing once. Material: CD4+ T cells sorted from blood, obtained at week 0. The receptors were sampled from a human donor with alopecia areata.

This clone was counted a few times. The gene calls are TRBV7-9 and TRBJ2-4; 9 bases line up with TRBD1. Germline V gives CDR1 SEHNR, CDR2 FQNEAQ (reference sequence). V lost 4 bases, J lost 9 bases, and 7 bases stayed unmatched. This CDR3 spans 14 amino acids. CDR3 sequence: CASSSSGQGTIQYF. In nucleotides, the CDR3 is TGTGCCAGCAGCTCCTCGGGACAGGGAACCATTCAGTACTTC.

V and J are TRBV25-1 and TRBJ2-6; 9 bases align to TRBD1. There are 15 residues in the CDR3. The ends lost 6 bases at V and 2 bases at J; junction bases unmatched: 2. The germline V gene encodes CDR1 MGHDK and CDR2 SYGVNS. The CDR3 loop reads CASSGQGTGANVLTF. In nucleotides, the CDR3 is TGTGCCAGCAGCGGACAGGGGACTGGGGCCAACGTCCTGACTTTC.

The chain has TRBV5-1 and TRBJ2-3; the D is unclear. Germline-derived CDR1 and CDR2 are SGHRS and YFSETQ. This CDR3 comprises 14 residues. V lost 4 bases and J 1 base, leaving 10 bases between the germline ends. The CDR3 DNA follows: TGCGCCAGCAGCCGGCCGGGCGGCACAGATACGCAGTATTTT. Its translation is CASSRPGGTDTQYF.

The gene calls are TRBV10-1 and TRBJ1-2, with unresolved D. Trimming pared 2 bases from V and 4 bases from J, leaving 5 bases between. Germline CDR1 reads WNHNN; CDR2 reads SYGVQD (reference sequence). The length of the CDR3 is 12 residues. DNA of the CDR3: TGCGCCAGCAGTGAGGGGAGCTATGGCTACACCTTC. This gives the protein CASSEGSYGYTF.

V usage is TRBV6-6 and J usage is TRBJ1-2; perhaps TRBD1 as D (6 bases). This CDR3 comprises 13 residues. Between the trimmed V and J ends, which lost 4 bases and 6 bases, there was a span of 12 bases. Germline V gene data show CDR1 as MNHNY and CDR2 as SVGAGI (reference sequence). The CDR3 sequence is CASSSDRKDGYTF. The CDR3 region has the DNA TGTGCCAGCAGTTCAGACAGGAAGGATGGCTACACCTTC.

The CDR3 DNA is TGTGCCAGCAGTGTTGGGCCGTGGGGTACCAAAAACATTCAGTACTTC. The encoded protein is CASSVGPWGTKNIQYF. The rearrangement joins TRBV2 to TRBJ2-4; the D is unclear. The germline V gene encodes CDR1 SNHLY and CDR2 FYNNEI. The CDR3 length is 16 residues. Trimming removed 4 bases at V and 2 bases at J, with 15 bases between.

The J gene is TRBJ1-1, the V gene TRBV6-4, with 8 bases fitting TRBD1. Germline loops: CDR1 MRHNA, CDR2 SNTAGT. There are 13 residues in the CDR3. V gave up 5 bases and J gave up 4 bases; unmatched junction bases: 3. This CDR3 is CASSYRGGTEAFF. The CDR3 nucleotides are TGTGCCAGCAGTTACAGGGGGGGCACTGAAGCTTTCTTT.

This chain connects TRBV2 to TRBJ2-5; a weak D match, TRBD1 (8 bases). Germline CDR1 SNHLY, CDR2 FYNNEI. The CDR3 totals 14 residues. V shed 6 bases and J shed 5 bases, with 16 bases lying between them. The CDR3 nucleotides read TGTGCCAGCAGGGCTGACAGGGGAGGGGAGACCCAGTACTTC. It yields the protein CASRADRGGETQYF.

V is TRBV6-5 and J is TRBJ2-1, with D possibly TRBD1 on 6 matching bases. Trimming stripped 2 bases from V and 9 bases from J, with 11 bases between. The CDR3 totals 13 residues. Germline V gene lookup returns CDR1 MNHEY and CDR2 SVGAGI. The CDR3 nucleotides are TGTGCCAGCAGTTACGACACAGGGAGTGAGCAGTTCTTC. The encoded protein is CASSYDTGSEQFF.

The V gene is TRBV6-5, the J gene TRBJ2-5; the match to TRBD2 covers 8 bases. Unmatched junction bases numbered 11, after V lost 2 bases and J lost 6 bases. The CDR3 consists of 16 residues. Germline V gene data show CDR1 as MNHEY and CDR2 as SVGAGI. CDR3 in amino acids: CASSYTSPGGGKTQYF. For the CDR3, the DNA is TGTGCCAGCAGTTACACCTCACCGGGGGGGGGTAAGACCCAGTACTTC.

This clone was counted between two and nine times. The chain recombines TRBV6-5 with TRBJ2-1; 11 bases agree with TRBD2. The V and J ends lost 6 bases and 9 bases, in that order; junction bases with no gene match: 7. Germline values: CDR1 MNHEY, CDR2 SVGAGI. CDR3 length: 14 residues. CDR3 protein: CASRNSGGATEQFF. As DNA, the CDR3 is TGTGCCAGCAGGAATAGCGGGGGGGCCACTGAGCAGTTCTTC.

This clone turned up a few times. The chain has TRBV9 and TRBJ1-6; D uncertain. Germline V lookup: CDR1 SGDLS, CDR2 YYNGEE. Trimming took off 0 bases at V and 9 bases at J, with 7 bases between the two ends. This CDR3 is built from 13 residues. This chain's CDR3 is CASSVATTSPLHF. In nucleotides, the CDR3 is TGTGCCAGCAGCGTAGCCACAACTTCACCCCTCCACTTT.

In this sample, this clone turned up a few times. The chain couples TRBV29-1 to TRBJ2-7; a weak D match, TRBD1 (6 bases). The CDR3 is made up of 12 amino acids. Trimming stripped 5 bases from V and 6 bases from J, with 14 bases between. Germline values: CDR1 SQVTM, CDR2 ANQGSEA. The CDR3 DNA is TGCAGCGTTATAATACAGGGTGGCGAGCAGTACTTC. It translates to CSVIIQGGEQYF.

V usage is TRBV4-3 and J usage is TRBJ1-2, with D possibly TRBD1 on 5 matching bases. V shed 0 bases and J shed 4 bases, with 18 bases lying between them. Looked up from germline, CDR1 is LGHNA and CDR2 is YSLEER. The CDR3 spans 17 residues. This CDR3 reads CASSQDSFGGRVYGYTF. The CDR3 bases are TGCGCCAGCAGCCAAGATAGTTTTGGGGGTAGGGTCTATGGCTACACCTTC.

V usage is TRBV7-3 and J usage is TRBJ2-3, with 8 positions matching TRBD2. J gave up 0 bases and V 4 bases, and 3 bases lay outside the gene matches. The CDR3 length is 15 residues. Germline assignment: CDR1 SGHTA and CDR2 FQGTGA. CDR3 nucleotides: TGTGCCAGCAGCTCGGCGGGGGGAAGCACAGATACGCAGTATTTT. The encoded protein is CASSSAGGSTDTQYF.

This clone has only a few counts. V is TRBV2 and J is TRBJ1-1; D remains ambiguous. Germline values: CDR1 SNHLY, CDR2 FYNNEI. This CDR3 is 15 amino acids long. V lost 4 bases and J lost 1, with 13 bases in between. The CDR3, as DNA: TGTGCCAGCAGTGCGTTCCGGGAAGGGAACACTGAAGCTTTCTTT. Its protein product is CASSAFREGNTEAFF.

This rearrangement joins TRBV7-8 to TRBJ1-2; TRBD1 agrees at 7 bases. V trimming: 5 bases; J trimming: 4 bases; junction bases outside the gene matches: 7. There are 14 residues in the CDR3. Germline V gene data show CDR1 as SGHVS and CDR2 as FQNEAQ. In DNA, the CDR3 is TGTGCCAGCAGCCATCGGACAGGACCCTATGGCTACACCTTC. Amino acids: CASSHRTGPYGYTF.

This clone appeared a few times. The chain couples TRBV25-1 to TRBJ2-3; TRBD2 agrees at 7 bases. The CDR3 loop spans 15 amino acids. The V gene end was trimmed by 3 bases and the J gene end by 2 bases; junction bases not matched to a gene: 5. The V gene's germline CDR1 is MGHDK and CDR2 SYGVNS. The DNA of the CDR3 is TGTGCCAGCAGTGAGTCGGGACTAATCACAGATACGCAGTATTTT. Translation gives CASSESGLITDTQYF.

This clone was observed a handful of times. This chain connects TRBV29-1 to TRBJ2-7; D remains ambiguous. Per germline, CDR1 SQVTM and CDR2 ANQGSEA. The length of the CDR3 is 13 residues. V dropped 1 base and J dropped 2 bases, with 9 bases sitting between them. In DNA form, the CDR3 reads TGCAGCGTTGAAGGCACCTTCGCCTACGAGCAGTACTTC. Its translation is CSVEGTFAYEQYF.

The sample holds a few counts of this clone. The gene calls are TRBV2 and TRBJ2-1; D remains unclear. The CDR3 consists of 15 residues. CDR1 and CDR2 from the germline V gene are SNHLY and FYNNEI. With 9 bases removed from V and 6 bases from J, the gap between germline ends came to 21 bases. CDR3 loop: CASTSSVSVFNEQFF. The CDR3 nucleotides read TGTGCCAGTACGTCCTCGGTCTCCGTCTTCAATGAGCAGTTCTTC.

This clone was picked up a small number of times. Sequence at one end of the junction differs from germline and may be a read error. The CDR3 loop is CAWSRGQVNKPQHF. CDR3 in DNA: TGTGCCTGGAGTCGGGGACAAGTCAATAAGCCCCAGCATTTT. The chain employs TRBV30 and TRBJ1-5, with D perhaps matching TRBD1 (6 bases). CDR3 length: 14 residues. Germline lookup yields CDR1 GTSNPN and CDR2 SVGIG (reference sequence).

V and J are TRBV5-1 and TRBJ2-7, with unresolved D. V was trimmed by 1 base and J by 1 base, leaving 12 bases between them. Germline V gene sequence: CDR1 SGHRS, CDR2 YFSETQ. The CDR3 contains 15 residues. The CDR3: CASSLSGVNSYEQYF. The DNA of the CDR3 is TGCGCCAGCAGCTTGAGTGGGGTCAATTCCTACGAGCAGTACTTC. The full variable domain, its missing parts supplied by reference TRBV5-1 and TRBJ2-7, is KAGVTQTPRYLIKTRGQQVTLSCSPISGHRSVSWYQQTPGQGLQFLFEYFSETQRNKGNFPGRFSGRQFSNSRSEMNVSTLELGDSALYLCASSLSGVNSYEQYFGPGTRLTVT.

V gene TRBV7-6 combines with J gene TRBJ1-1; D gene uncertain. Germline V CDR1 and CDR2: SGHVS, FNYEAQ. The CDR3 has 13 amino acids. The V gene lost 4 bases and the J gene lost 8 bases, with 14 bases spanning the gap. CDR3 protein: CASSSGPPTEAFF. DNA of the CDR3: TGTGCCAGCAGCTCAGGACCGCCTACCGAAGCTTTCTTT. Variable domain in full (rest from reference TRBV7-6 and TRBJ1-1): GAGVSQSPRYKVTKRGQDVALRCDPISGHVSLYWYRQALGQGPEFLTYFNYEAQQDKSGLPNDRFSAERPEGSISTLTIQRTEQRDSAMYRCASSSGPPTEAFFGQGTRLTVV.

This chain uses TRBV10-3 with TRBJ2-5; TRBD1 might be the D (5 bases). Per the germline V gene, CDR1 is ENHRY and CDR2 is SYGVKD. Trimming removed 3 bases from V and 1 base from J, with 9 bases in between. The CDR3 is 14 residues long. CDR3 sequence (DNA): TGTGCCATCAGTGATGTGGGGCGCCAAGAGACCCAGTACTTC. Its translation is CAISDVGRQETQYF.

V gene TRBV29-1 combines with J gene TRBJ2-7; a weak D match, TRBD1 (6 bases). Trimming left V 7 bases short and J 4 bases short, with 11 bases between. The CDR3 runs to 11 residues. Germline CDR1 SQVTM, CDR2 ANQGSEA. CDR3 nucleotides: TGCAGCGGCCGGACAGATTACGAGCAGTACTTC. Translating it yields CSGRTDYEQYF.

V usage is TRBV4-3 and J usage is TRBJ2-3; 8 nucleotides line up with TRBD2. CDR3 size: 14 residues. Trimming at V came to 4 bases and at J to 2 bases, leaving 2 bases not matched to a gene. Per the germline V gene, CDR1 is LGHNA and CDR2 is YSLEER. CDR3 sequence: CASSLSGVTDTQYF. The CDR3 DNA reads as TGCGCCAGCAGCCTTAGCGGGGTCACAGATACGCAGTATTTT.

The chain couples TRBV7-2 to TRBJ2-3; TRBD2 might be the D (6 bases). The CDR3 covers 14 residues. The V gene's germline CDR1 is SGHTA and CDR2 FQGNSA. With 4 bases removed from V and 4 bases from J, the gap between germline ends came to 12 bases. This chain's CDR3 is CASSSRGGADTQYF. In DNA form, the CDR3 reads TGTGCCAGCAGCTCGCGGGGCGGGGCAGATACGCAGTATTTT.